This TCR beta chain stems from a study of blood T cell repertoires in COVID-19. The wider study: COVID-19 samples from acute and convalescent phases originated in the United States, Italy and Spain. PBMCs, B-cell-depleted T cells, or T cells were the source of the cDNA or gDNA that made up the material.

V lost 5 bases to trimming and J lost 5 bases, with 12 bases between them. CDR3 size: 13 residues. Germline CDR1 is SGHTA and CDR2 is FQGTGA. Sequencing used immunoSEQ multiplex PCR; TCRdb keeps in-frame clones, though not all of them. The sample consists of some 58,000 clones, 87% of them appearing once. This clonotype was obtained from a man aged 50 or older with active COVID-19. Sequenced material: peripheral blood. The chain carries TRBV7-3 and TRBJ1-1; D is perhaps TRBD1 (6 bases). For the CDR3, the DNA is TGTGCCAGCAGCGATAGGGGGGGTACTGAAGCTTTCTTT. It is translated as CASSDRGGTEAFF.